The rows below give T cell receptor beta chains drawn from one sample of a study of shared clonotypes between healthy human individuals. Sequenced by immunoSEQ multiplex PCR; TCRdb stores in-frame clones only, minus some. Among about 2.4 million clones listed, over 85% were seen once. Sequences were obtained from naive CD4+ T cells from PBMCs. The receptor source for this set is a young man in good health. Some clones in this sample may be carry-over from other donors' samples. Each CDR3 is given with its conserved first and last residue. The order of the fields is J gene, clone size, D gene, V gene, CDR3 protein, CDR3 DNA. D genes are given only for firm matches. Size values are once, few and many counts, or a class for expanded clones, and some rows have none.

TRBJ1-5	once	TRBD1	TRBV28	CASSSDQWTGGNQPQHF	TGTGCCAGCAGTTCTGACCAATGGACAGGAGGCAATCAGCCCCAGCATTTT
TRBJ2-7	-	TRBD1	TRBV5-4	CASSSKGQGFSYEQYF	TGTGCCAGCAGCTCCAAGGGACAGGGGTTCTCCTACGAGCAGTACTTC
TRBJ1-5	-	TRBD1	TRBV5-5	CASSPSTDRAVDQPQHF	TGTGCCAGCAGCCCCTCCACGGACAGGGCTGTGGATCAGCCCCAGCATTTT
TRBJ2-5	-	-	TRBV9	CASSPRGYQETQYF	TGTGCCAGCAGCCCAAGGGGGTACCAAGAGACCCAGTACTTC
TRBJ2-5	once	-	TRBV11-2	CASSNLGAVIQETQYF	TGTGCCAGCAGCAACCTCGGGGCCGTCATTCAAGAGACCCAGTACTTC
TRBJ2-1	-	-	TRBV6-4	CASSDPRQVSSGSRSYNEQFF	TGTGCCAGCAGTGACCCCCGACAAGTGAGCTCGGGTAGCAGGTCCTACAATGAGCAGTTCTTC
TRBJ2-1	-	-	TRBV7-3	CASSSAGTSYNEQFF	TGTGCCAGCAGCTCAGCCGGGACATCCTACAATGAGCAGTTCTTC
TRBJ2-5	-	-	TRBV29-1	CSGGSGGQETQYF	TGCAGCGGGGGATCCGGGGGCCAAGAGACCCAGTACTTC
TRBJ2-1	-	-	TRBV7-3	CASSPAGGYNEQFF	TGTGCCAGCAGCCCCGCTGGGGGTTACAATGAGCAGTTCTTC
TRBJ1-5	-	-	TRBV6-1	CAGSEAGWAGIQPQHF	TGTGCCGGCAGTGAAGCAGGGTGGGCGGGTATTCAGCCCCAGCATTTT
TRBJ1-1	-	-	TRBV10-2	CAIQTQPHTEAFF	TGCGCCATCCAAACACAGCCGCACACTGAAGCTTTCTTT
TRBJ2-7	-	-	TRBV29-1	CSVEGTYTYEQYF	TGCAGCGTTGAGGGGACATACACCTACGAGCAGTACTTC
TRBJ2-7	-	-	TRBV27	CASSPTELDNQPYEQYF	TGTGCCAGCAGTCCCACTGAACTTGACAACCAGCCCTACGAGCAGTACTTC
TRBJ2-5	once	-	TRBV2	CASSLYGPIDQYF	TGTGCCAGCAGTTTATACGGACCGATTGACCAGTACTTC
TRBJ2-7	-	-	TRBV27	CASSLSGGTEQYF	TGTGCCAGCAGTTTATCCGGGGGCACCGAGCAGTACTTC
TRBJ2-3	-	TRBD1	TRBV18	CASSPPQGARGTDTQYF	TGTGCCAGCTCACCACCGCAGGGGGCGCGGGGCACAGATACGCAGTATTTT
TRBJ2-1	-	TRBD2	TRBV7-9	CASSFTGGPGEQFF	TGTGCCAGCAGCTTTACGGGAGGGCCGGGTGAGCAGTTCTTC
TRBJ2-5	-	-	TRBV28	CASSPPGWGGETQYF	TGTGCCAGCAGTCCCCCCGGGTGGGGAGGCGAGACCCAGTACTTC
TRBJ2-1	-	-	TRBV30	CAWSVQGANEQFF	TGTGCCTGGAGTGTTCAGGGAGCCAATGAGCAGTTCTTC
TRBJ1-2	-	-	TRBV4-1	CASSQVRAEVGYTF	TGCGCCAGCAGCCAAGTCAGGGCGGAAGTAGGCTACACCTTC
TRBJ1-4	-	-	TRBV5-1	CASSAAPNEKLFF	TGCGCCAGCTCCGCGGCGCCTAATGAAAAACTGTTTTTT
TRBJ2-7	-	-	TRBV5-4	CASSLVSQTGRDEQYF	TGTGCCAGCAGCTTGGTCTCCCAGACAGGTCGGGACGAGCAGTACTTC
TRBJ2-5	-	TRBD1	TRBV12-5	CASAGQGQETQYF	TGTGCTAGTGCCGGACAGGGCCAAGAGACCCAGTACTTC
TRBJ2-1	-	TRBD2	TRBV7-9	CASSPHWVAGGGYNEQFF	TGTGCCAGCAGCCCCCACTGGGTAGCGGGAGGGGGATACAATGAGCAGTTCTTC
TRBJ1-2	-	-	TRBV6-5	CASRPHTNYGYTF	TGTGCCAGCCGCCCCCACACGAACTATGGCTACACCTTC
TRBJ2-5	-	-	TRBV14	CASSQRVSETQYF	TGTGCCAGCAGCCAGCGGGTCAGTGAGACCCAGTACTTC
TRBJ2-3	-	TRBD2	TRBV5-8	CASSHRTSGSKDTQYF	TGTGCCAGCAGCCATAGGACTAGCGGGAGTAAAGATACGCAGTATTTT
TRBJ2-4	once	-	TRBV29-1	CSVYFGGPQYF	TGCAGCGTTTATTTCGGCGGGCCCCAGTACTTC
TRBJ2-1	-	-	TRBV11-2	CASSQAQGGRVYNEQFF	TGTGCCAGCAGCCAAGCGCAGGGGGGCAGGGTTTACAATGAGCAGTTCTTC
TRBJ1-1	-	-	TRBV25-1	CASSLRRGAEAFF	TGTGCCAGCAGTCTCCGGAGAGGCGCTGAAGCTTTCTTT
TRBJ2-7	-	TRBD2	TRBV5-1	CASSLAGGLSYEQYF	TGCGCCAGCAGCTTGGCGGGGGGGCTCTCCTACGAGCAGTACTTC
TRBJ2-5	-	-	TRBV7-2	CASSSGSMRETQYF	TGTGCCAGCAGCTCGGGGTCAATGCGAGAGACCCAGTACTTC